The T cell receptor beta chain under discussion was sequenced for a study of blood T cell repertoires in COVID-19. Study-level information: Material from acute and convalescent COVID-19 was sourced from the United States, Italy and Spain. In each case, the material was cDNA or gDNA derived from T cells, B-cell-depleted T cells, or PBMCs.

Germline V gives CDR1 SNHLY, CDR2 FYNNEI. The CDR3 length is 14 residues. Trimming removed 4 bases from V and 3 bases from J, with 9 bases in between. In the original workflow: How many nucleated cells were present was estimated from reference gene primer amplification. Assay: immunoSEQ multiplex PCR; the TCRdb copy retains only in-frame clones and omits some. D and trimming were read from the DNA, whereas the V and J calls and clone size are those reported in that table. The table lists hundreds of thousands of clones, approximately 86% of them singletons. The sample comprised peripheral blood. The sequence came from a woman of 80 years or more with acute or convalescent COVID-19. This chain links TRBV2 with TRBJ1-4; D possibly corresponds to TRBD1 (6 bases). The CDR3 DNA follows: TGTGCCAGCAGTGGGGGGCAAGCTAATGAAAAACTGTTTTTT. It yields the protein CASSGGQANEKLFF.